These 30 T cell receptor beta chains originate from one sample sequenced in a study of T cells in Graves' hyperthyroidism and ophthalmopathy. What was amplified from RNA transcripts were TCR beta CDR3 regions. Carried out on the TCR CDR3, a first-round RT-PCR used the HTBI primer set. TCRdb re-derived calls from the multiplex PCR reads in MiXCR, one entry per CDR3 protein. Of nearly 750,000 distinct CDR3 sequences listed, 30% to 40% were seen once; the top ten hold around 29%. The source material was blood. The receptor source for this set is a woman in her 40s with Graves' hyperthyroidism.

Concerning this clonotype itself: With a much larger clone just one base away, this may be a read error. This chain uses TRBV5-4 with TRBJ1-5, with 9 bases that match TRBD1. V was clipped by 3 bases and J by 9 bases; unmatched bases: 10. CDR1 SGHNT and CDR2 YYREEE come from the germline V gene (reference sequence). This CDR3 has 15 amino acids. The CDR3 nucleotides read TGTGCCAGCAGCTCGCAACAGGGGGCAGGTCGGCCCCAGCATTTT. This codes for CASSSQQGAGRPQHF. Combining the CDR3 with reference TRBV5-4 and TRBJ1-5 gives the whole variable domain ETGVTQSPTHLIKTRGQQVTLRCSSQSGHNTVSWYQQALGQGPQFIFQYYREEENGRGNFPPRFSGLQFPNYSSELNVNALELDDSALYLCASSSQQGAGRPQHFGDGTRLSIL.

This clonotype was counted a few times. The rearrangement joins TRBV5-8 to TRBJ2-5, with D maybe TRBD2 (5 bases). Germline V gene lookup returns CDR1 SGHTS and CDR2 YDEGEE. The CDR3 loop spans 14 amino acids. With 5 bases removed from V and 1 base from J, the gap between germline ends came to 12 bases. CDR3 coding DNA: TGTGCCAGCAGGTTTGACTACTCCCAAGAGACCCAGTACTTC. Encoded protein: CASRFDYSQETQYF.

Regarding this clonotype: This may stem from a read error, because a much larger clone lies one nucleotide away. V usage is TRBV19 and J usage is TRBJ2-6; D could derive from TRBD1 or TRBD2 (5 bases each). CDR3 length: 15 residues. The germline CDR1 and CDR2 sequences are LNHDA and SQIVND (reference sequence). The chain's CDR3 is CASTGSPTGANVPTF. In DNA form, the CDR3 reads TGTGCCAGTACGGGGTCCCCAACTGGGGCCAACGTCCCGACTTTC.

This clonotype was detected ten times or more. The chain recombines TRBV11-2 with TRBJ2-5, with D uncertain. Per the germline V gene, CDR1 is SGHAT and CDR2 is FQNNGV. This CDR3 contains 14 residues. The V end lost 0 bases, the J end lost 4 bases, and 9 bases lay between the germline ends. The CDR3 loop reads CASSLEVGRETQYF. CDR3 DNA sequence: TGTGCCAGCAGCTTAGAGGTTGGACGAGAGACCCAGTACTTC. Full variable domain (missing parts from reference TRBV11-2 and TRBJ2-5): EAGVAQSPRYKIIEKRQSVAFWCNPISGHATLYWYQQILGQGPKLLIQFQNNGVVDDSQLPKDRFSAERLKGVDSTLKIQPAKLEDSAVYLCASSLEVGRETQYFGPGTRLLVL.

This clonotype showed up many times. The CDR3 here is CSARDLQDQETQYF. The DNA for the CDR3 is TGCAGTGCTAGGGATCTACAGGACCAAGAGACCCAGTACTTC. The rearrangement joins TRBV20-1 to TRBJ2-5, with D perhaps TRBD1 (5 bases). V was cut by 3 bases and J by 0 bases, with 11 bases left in between. Germline V gene data show CDR1 as DFQATT and CDR2 as SNEGSKA (reference sequence). The CDR3 has 14 amino acids.

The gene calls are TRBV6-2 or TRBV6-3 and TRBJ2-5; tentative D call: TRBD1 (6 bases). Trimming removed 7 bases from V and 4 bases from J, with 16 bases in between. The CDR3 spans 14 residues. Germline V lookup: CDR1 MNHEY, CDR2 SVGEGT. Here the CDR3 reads CASKLRTARETQYF. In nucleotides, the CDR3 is TGTGCCAGCAAATTAAGGACAGCGAGAGAGACCCAGTACTTC.

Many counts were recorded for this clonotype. The CDR3 is CASRRQGATNEKLFF. CDR3 DNA sequence: TGTGCCAGCAGACGACAGGGAGCAACTAATGAAAAACTGTTTTTT. The gene calls are TRBV5-4 and TRBJ1-4; 7 nucleotides line up with TRBD1. In germline, CDR1 is SGHNT, CDR2 YYREEE (reference sequence). The V segment lost 5 bases and the J segment 0 bases; nucleotides outside the gene matches: 4. This CDR3 is built from 15 residues. Based on the CDR3 plus reference TRBV5-4 and TRBJ1-4, the full variable domain is ETGVTQSPTHLIKTRGQQVTLRCSSQSGHNTVSWYQQALGQGPQFIFQYYREEENGRGNFPPRFSGLQFPNYSSELNVNALELDDSALYLCASRRQGATNEKLFFGSGTQLSVL.

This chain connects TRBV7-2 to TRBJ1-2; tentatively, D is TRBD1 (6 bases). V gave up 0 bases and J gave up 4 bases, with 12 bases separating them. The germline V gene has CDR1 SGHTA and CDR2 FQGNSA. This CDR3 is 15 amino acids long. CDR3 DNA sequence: TGTGCCAGCAGCTTAGCGGACAGCAACTTCTATGGCTACACCTTC. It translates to CASSLADSNFYGYTF.

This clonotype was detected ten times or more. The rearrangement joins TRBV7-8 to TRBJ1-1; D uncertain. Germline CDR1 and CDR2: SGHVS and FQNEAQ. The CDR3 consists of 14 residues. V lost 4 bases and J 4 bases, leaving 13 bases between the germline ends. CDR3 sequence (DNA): TGTGCCAGCAGCTCGCAAATTGTCGGCACTGAAGCTTTCTTT. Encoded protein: CASSSQIVGTEAFF.

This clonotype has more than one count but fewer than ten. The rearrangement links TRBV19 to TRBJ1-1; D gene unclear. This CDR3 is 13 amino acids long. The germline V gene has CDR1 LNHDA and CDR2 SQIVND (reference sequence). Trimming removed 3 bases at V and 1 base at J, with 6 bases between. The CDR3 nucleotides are TGTGCCAGTAGTATTGCGAGGAACACTGAAGCTTTCTTT. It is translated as CASSIARNTEAFF.

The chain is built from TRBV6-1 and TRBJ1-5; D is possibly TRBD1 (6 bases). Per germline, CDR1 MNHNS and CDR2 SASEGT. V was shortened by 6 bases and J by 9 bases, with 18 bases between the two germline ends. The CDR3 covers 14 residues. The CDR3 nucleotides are TGTGCCAGCAGGACCGGGGGGGGGCTCCGGCCCCAGCATTTT. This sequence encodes CASRTGGGLRPQHF.

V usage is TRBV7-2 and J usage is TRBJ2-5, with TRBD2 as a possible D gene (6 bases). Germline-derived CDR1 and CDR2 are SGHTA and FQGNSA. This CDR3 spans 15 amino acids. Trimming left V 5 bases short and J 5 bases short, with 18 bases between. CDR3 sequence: CASSPIAGWRETQYF. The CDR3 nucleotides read TGTGCCAGCAGCCCTATCGCGGGGTGGCGGGAGACCCAGTACTTC.

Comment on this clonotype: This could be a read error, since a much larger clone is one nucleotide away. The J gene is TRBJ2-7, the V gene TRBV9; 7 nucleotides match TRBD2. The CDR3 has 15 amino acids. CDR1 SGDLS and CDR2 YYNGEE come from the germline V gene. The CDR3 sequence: CAGSEYVGLAYEQYF. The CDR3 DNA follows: TGTGCCGGCAGCGAGTATGTCGGACTAGCCTACGAGCAGTACTTC.

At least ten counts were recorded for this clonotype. The CDR3 sequence is CSAHTSGATNEQYF. The CDR3 DNA sequence: TGCAGTGCTCACACTAGCGGGGCCACTAACGAGCAGTACTTC. The chain couples TRBV20-1 to TRBJ2-7, with 10 bases fitting TRBD2. Germline V gene lookup returns CDR1 DFQATT and CDR2 SNEGSKA (reference sequence). V trimming: 5 bases; J trimming: 5 bases; junction bases outside the gene matches: 9. The CDR3 length is 14 residues.

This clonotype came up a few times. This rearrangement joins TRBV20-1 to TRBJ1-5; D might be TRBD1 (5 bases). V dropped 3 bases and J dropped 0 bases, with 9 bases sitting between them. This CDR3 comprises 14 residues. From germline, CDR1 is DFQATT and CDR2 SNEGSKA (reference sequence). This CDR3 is CSASAGGSNQPQHF. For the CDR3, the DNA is TGCAGTGCTAGTGCCGGGGGTAGCAATCAGCCCCAGCATTTT.

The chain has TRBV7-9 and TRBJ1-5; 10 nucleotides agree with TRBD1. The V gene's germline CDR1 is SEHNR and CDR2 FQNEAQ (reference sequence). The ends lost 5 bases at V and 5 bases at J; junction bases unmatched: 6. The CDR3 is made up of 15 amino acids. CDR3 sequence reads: CASSPPTGGYQPQHF. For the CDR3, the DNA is TGTGCCAGCAGCCCGCCGACAGGGGGCTATCAGCCCCAGCATTTT. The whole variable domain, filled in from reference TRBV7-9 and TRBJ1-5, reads DTGVSQNPRHKITKRGQNVTFRCDPISEHNRLYWYRQTLGQGPEFLTYFQNEAQLEKSRLLSDRFSAERPKGSFSTLEIQRTEQGDSAMYLCASSPPTGGYQPQHFGDGTRLSIL.

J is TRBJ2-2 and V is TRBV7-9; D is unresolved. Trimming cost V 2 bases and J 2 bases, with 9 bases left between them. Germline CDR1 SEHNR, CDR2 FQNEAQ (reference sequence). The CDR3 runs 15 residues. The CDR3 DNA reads TGTGCCAGCAGCTTAAGCCCGGAAAACACCGGGGAGCTGTTTTTT. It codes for CASSLSPENTGELFF. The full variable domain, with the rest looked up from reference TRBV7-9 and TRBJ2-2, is DTGVSQNPRHKITKRGQNVTFRCDPISEHNRLYWYRQTLGQGPEFLTYFQNEAQLEKSRLLSDRFSAERPKGSFSTLEIQRTEQGDSAMYLCASSLSPENTGELFFGEGSRLTVL.

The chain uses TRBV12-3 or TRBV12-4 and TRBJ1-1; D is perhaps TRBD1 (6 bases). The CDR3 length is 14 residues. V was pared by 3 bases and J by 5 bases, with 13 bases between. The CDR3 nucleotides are TGTGCCAGCAGTTTTTCGGGGGCGGTTACTGAAGCTTTCTTT. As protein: CASSFSGAVTEAFF.

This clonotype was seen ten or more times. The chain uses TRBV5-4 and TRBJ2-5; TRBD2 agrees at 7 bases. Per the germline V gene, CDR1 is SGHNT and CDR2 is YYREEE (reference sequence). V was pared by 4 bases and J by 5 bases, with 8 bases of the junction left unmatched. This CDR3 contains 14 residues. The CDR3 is CASSPRWEGETQYF. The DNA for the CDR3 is TGTGCCAGCAGCCCCCGATGGGAGGGGGAGACCCAGTACTTC.

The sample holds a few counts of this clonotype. The CDR3 DNA sequence: TGTGCCAGCAGCCCTAGCTTCCTGAACACTGAAGCTTTCTTT. Protein sequence: CASSPSFLNTEAFF. The V call is TRBV3-1, the J call TRBJ1-1; D gene ambiguous. The V and J ends lost 4 bases and 0 bases respectively, with 9 bases between them. Germline V gene sequence: CDR1 LGHDT, CDR2 YNNKEL (reference sequence). CDR3 size: 14 residues.

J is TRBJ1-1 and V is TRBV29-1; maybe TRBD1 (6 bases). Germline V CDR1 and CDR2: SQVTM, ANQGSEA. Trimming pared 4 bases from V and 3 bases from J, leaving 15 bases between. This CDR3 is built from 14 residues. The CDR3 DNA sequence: TGCAGCGTTGTAACAGGGAGGTTTGACACTGAAGCTTTCTTT. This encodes CSVVTGRFDTEAFF.

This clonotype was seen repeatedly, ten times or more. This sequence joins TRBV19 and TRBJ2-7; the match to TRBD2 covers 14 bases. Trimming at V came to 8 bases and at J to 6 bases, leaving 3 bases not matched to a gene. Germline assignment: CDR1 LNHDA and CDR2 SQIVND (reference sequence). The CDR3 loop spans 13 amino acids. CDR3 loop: CASAGLAGVEQYF. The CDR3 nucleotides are TGTGCCAGTGCGGGACTAGCGGGAGTCGAGCAGTACTTC.

Here the CDR3 reads CASSLNRNGYTF. CDR3 coding DNA: TGTGCCAGCAGCCTGAACAGGAATGGCTACACCTTC. The J gene is TRBJ1-2, the V gene TRBV2; D possibly corresponds to TRBD1 (5 bases). V was shortened by 6 bases and J by 6 bases, with 11 bases between the two germline ends. The CDR3 runs 12 residues. Germline V gene lookup returns CDR1 SNHLY and CDR2 FYNNEI.

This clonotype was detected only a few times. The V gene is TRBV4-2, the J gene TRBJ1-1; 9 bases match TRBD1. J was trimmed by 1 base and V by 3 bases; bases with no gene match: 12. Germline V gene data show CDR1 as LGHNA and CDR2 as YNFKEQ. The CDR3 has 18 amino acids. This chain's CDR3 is CASSHPGQGRMENTEAFF. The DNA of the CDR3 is TGTGCCAGCAGCCATCCCGGACAGGGGCGAATGGAGAACACTGAAGCTTTCTTT.

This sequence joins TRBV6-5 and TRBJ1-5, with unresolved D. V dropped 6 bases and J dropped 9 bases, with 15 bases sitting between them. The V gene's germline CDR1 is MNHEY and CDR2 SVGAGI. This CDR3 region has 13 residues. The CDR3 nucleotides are TGTGCCAGCAGGCCCGACGGACTAGGGCCCCAGCATTTT. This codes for CASRPDGLGPQHF.

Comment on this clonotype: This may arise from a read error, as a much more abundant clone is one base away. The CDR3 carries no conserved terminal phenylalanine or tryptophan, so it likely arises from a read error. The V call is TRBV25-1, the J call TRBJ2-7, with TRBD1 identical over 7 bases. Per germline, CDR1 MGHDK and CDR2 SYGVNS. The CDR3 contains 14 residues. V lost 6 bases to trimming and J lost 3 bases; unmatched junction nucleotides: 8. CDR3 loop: CASSPRQGNYEQYL. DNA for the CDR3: TGTGCCAGCAGCCCCCGACAGGGTAACTACGAGCAGTACCTC.

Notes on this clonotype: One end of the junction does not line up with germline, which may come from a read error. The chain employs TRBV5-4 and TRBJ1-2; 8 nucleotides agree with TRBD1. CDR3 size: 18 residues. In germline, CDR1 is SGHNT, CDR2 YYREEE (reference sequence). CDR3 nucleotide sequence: TGCGCCAGCAGCCAAGATAGGGGCAGGGGGCGAGACTACTATGGCTACACCTTC. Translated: CASSQDRGRGRDYYGYTF.

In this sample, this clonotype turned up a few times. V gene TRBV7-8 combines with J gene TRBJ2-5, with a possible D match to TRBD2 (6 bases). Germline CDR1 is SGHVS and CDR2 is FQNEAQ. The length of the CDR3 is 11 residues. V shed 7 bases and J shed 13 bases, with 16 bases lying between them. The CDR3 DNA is TGTGCCAGCATCCCGGGGGAGTCTGGGTACTTC. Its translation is CASIPGESGYF.

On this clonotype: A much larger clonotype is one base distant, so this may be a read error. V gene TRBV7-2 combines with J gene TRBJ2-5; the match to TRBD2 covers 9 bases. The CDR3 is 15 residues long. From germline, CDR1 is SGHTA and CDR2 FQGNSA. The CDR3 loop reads CASGLKSGGQETQYF. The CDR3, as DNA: TGTGCCAGCGGCTTAAAGAGCGGGGGGCAAGAGACCCAGTACTTC.

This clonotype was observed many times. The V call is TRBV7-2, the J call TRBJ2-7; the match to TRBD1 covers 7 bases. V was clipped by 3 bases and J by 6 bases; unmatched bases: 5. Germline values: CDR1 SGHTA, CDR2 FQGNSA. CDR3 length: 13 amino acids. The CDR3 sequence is CASSFGQDREQYF. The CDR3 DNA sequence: TGTGCCAGCAGCTTTGGACAGGATCGCGAGCAGTACTTC.